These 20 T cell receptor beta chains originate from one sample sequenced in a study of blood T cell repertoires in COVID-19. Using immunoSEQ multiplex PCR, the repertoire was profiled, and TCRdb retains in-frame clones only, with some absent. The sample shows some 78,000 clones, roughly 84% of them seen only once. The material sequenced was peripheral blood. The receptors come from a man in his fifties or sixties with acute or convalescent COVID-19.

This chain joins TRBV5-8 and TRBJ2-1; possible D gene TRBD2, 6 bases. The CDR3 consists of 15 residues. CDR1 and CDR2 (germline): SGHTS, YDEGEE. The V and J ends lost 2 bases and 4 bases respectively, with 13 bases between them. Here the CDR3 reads CASSFLSGQYNEQFF. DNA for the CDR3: TGTGCCAGCAGCTTTTTAAGCGGGCAATACAATGAGCAGTTCTTC.

The chain's CDR3 is CASSEAGQGEAFF. CDR3 DNA sequence: TGTGCCAGCAGTGAGGCCGGACAGGGTGAAGCTTTCTTT. V gene TRBV25-1 combines with J gene TRBJ1-1, with 8 bases aligning to TRBD1. Trimming cost V 3 bases and J 7 bases; bases outside gene matches: 4. There are 13 residues in the CDR3. The germline CDR1 and CDR2 sequences are MGHDK and SYGVNS.

The chain's CDR3 is CASSPGDNEQFF. CDR3 nucleotide sequence: TGTGCCAGCTCACCAGGAGACAATGAGCAGTTCTTC. V usage is TRBV18 and J usage is TRBJ2-1; D not certain. This CDR3 is built from 12 residues. Germline CDR1 KGHSH, CDR2 LQKENI. With 2 bases removed from V and 5 bases from J, the gap between germline ends came to 4 bases. The entire variable domain, with the rest obtained from reference TRBV18 and TRBJ2-1, is as follows: NAGVMQNPRHLVRRRGQEARLRCSPMKGHSHVYWYRQLPEEGLKFMVYLQKENIIDESGMPKERFSAEFPKEGPSILRIQQVVRGDSAAYFCASSPGDNEQFFGPGTRLTVL.

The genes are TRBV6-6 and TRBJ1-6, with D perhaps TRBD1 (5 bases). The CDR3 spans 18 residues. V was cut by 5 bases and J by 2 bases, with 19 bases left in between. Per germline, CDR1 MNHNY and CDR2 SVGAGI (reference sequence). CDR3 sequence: CASSQSYGGGAYNSPLHF. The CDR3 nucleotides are TGTGCCAGCAGTCAATCCTACGGGGGAGGTGCCTATAATTCACCCCTCCACTTT.

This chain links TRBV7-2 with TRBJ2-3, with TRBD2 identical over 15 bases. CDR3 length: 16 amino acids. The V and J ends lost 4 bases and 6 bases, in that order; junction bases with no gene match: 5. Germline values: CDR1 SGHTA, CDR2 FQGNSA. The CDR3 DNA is TGTGCCAGCAGCTCCGGGACTAGCGGGAGGTCGGATACGCAGTATTTT. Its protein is CASSSGTSGRSDTQYF.

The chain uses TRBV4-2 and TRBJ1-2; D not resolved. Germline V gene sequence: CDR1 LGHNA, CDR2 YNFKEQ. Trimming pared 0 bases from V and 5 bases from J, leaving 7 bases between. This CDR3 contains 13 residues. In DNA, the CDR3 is TGTGCCAGCAGCCAAGATGCCGCGTATGGCTACACCTTC. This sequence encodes CASSQDAAYGYTF.

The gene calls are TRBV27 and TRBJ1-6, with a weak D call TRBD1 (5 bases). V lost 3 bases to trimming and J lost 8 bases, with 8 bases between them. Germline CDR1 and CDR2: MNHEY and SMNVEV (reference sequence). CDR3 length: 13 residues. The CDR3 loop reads CASSFRRDSPLHF. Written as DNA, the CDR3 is TGTGCCAGCAGTTTTCGCAGGGATTCACCCCTCCACTTT.

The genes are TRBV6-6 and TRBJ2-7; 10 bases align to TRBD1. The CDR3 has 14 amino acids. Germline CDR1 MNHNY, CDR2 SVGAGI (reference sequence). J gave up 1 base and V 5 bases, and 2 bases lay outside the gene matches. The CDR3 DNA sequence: TGTGCCAGCAGTCAGGGACAGGGGTCCTACGAGCAGTACTTC. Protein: CASSQGQGSYEQYF.

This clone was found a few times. CDR3 sequence (DNA): TGTGCCAGCAGTCTCGGACTAGCGGGAGGCAGCGATGAGCAGTTCTTC. Translation: CASSLGLAGGSDEQFF. The chain has TRBV5-5 and TRBJ2-1, with TRBD2 matching over 14 bases. This CDR3 contains 16 residues. Germline V lookup: CDR1 SGHKS, CDR2 YYEKEE (reference sequence). V trimming: 5 bases; J trimming: 8 bases; junction bases outside the gene matches: 9.

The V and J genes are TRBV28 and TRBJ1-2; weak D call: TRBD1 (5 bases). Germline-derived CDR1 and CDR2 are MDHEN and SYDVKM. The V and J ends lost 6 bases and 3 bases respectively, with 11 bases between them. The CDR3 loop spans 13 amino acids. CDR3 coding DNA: TGTGCCAGCAGGGTGACAGTGGACTATGGCTACACCTTC. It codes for CASRVTVDYGYTF.

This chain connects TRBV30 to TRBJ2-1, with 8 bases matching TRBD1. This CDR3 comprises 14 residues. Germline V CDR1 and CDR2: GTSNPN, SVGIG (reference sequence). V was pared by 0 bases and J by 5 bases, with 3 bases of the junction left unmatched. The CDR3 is CAWSVGQGDNEQFF. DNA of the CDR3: TGTGCCTGGAGTGTAGGACAGGGCGACAATGAGCAGTTCTTC.

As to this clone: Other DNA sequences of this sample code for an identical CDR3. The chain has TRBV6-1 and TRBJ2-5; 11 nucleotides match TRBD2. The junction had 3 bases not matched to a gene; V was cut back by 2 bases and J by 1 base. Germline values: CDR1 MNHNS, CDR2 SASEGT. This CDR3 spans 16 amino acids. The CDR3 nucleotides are TGTGCCAGCAGTGAACTAGCGGGGGGCCCCCAAGAGACCCAGTACTTC. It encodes CASSELAGGPQETQYF.

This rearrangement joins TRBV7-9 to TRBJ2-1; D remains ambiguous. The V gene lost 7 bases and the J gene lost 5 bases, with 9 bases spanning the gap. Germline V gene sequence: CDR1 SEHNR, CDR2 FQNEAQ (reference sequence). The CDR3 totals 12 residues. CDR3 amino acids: CASKAQDNEQFF. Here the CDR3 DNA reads TGTGCCAGCAAGGCCCAGGACAATGAGCAGTTCTTC. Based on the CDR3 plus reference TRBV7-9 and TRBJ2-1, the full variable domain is DTGVSQNPRHKITKRGQNVTFRCDPISEHNRLYWYRQTLGQGPEFLTYFQNEAQLEKSRLLSDRFSAERPKGSFSTLEIQRTEQGDSAMYLCASKAQDNEQFFGPGTRLTVL.

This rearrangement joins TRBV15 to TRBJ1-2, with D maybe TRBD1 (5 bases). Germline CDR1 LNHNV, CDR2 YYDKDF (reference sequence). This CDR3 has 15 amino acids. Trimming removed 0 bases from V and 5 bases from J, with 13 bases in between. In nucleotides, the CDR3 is TGTGCCACCAGCAGAGATTCCCGGGGGGAATATGGCTACACCTTC. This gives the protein CATSRDSRGEYGYTF.

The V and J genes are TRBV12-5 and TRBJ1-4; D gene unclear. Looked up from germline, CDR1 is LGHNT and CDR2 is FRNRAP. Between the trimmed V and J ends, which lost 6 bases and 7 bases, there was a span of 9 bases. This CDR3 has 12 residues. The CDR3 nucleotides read TGTGCTAGTGGCCGCTTCGGTGAAAAACTGTTTTTT. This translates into CASGRFGEKLFF.

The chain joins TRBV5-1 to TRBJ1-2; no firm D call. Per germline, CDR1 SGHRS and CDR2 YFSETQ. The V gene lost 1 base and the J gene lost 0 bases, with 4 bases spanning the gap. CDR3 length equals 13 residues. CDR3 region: CASSLRANYGYTF. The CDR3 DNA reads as TGCGCCAGCAGCTTGCGAGCTAACTATGGCTACACCTTC.

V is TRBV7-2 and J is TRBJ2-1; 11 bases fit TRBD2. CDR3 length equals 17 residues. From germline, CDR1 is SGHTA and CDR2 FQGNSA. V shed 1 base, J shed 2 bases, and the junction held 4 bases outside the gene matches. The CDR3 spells CASSLGLAGSPYNEQFF. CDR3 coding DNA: TGTGCCAGCAGCTTAGGACTAGCGGGAAGCCCCTACAATGAGCAGTTCTTC. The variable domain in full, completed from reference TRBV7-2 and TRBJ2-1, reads GAGVSQSPSNKVTEKGKDVELRCDPISGHTALYWYRQSLGQGLEFLIYFQGNSAPDKSGLPSDRFSAERTGGSVSTLTIQRTQQEDSAVYLCASSLGLAGSPYNEQFFGPGTRLTVL.

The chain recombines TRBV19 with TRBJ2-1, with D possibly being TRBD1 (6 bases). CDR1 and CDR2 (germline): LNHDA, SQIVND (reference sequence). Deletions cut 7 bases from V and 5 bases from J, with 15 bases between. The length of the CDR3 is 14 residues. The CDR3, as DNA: TGTGCCAGTACAAGGACAGAGGTAGACAATGAGCAGTTCTTC. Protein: CASTRTEVDNEQFF.

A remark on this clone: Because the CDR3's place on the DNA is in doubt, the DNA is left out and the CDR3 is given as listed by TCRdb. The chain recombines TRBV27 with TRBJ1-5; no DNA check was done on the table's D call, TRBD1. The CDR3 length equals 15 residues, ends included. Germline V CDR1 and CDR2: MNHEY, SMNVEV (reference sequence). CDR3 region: CASSTSDRLNQPQHF.

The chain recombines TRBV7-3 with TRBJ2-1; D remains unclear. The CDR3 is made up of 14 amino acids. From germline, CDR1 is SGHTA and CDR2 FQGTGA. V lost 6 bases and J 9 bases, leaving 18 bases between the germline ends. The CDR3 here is CASRSPQTAREQFF. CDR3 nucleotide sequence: TGTGCCAGCAGGTCCCCTCAGACTGCTCGTGAGCAGTTCTTC.